This entry is about one T cell receptor beta chain. Its specificity is unknown. From germline, CDR1 is KGHSY and CDR2 FQNENV. The CDR3 is 14 residues long. V lost 6 bases, J lost 0 bases, and 9 bases lay in between. The data originate from a study of T cell responses to AZD1222 COVID-19 vaccine. It was second doses at about 4 or about 12 weeks that were pooled. Here immunoSEQ multiplex PCR was the method, and the copy in TCRdb shows in-frame clones only, minus some. The top ten hold approximately 3.4% of the sample, which has about 160,000 clones, 92% seen once. Broader study findings: Repertoires were obtained only post-peak T cell response.

Specimen: peripheral blood, collected 28 days after the second AZD1222 dose. The gene calls are TRBV16 and TRBJ1-3; D is undetermined. This clonotype was obtained from an adult who received the AZD1222 COVID-19 vaccine. CDR3: CASRPDFSGNTIYF. In nucleotides, the CDR3 is TGTGCCAGCAGACCGGACTTCTCTGGAAACACCATATATTTT.